The 10 T cell receptor beta chains reported below all come from one sample, sequenced in a study of blood T cell repertoires in COVID-19. The protocol was immunoSEQ multiplex PCR, while the TCRdb copy is restricted to in-frame clones and leaves out a portion. The sample has 300,000 to 450,000 clones; around 85% are singletons. Sequencing was carried out using peripheral blood. These receptors were taken from a woman between 18 and 30 years old with acute or convalescent COVID-19.

The chain links TRBV4-1 to TRBJ2-7; 8 bases match TRBD2. V shed 8 bases and J 0 bases; nucleotides not matched to a gene: 6. This CDR3 has 14 amino acids. From germline, CDR1 is MGHRA and CDR2 YSYEKL. CDR3 sequence: CASGSGIGSYEQYF. The CDR3 nucleotides are TGCGCCAGCGGTAGCGGGATCGGCTCCTACGAGCAGTACTTC.

V gene TRBV11-2 combines with J gene TRBJ1-1, with D perhaps TRBD1 (6 bases). The CDR3 runs 15 residues. V lost 5 bases and J lost 0, with 13 bases in between. Germline loops: CDR1 SGHAT, CDR2 FQNNGV. As DNA, the CDR3 is TGTGCCAGCAGCCGAGCTGACAGGATGAACACTGAAGCTTTCTTT. Protein sequence: CASSRADRMNTEAFF.

The CDR3 region has the DNA TGCAGTGCTAGTGCACAGTACAATCAGCCCCAGCATTTT. Protein sequence: CSASAQYNQPQHF. The genes are TRBV20-1 and TRBJ1-5, with D unresolved. The V gene lost 3 bases and the J gene lost 3 bases, with 9 bases spanning the gap. Germline V gene lookup returns CDR1 DFQATT and CDR2 SNEGSKA (reference sequence). CDR3 length: 13 residues.

The CDR3: CASIGGGGTEAFF. The CDR3 DNA reads TGTGCCAGCATCGGGGGCGGGGGCACTGAAGCTTTCTTT. The genes are TRBV6-6 and TRBJ1-1; D may be TRBD1 (6 bases). The CDR3 runs to 13 residues. V gave up 7 bases and J gave up 4 bases, with 13 bases separating them. In germline, CDR1 is MNHNY, CDR2 SVGAGI (reference sequence).

This rearrangement joins TRBV7-3 to TRBJ2-1, with 7 bases lining up with TRBD2. Germline CDR1 reads SGHTA; CDR2 reads FQGTGA. This CDR3 has 16 amino acids. V gave up 1 base and J gave up 2 bases; unmatched junction bases: 5. The CDR3 DNA follows: TGTGCCAGCAGCTTAAACGACGGGGGGACCTACAATGAGCAGTTCTTC. This sequence encodes CASSLNDGGTYNEQFF.

The chain employs TRBV28 and TRBJ1-2; no reliable D call. V lost 5 bases, J lost 8 bases, and 15 bases lay in between. Germline assignment: CDR1 MDHEN and CDR2 SYDVKM. The CDR3 is 13 residues long. The CDR3 nucleotides read TGTGCCAGCAGTAGGGAGAAGGTGAACGGCTACACCTTC. This translates into CASSREKVNGYTF.

This clone appeared a single time. The rearrangement joins TRBV7-8 to TRBJ2-7; possibly TRBD1 for D (6 bases). The V and J ends lost 1 base and 1 base respectively, with 8 bases between them. CDR1 SGHVS and CDR2 FQNEAQ come from the germline V gene. The CDR3 spans 14 residues. CDR3 loop: CASSLEDRSYEQYF. The CDR3 nucleotides are TGTGCCAGCAGCTTAGAGGACAGATCCTACGAGCAGTACTTC.

The gene calls are TRBV7-9 and TRBJ1-2, with D unresolved. Germline-derived CDR1 and CDR2 are SEHNR and FQNEAQ (reference sequence). V lost 1 base to trimming and J lost 13 bases, with 10 bases between them. The CDR3 is 11 residues long. CDR3 DNA sequence: TGTGCCAGCAGCTTAGGGGCCAATCGCACCTTC. Translation: CASSLGANRTF. Variable domain in full (rest from reference TRBV7-9 and TRBJ1-2): DTGVSQNPRHKITKRGQNVTFRCDPISEHNRLYWYRQTLGQGPEFLTYFQNEAQLEKSRLLSDRFSAERPKGSFSTLEIQRTEQGDSAMYLCASSLGANRTFGSGTRLTVV.

The rearrangement links TRBV5-4 to TRBJ2-3; TRBD2 matches at 8 bases. The V gene end was trimmed by 3 bases and the J gene end by 2 bases; junction bases not matched to a gene: 5. This CDR3 is built from 15 residues. CDR1 SGHNT and CDR2 YYREEE come from the germline V gene (reference sequence). Here the CDR3 DNA reads TGTGCCAGCAGCTGGATAGCGGGGAACACAGATACGCAGTATTTT. It encodes CASSWIAGNTDTQYF. The full variable domain, completed using reference TRBV5-4 and TRBJ2-3, is ETGVTQSPTHLIKTRGQQVTLRCSSQSGHNTVSWYQQALGQGPQFIFQYYREEENGRGNFPPRFSGLQFPNYSSELNVNALELDDSALYLCASSWIAGNTDTQYFGPGTRLTVL.

This clone has more than one count but fewer than ten. The genes are TRBV5-1 and TRBJ1-4; TRBD1 matches 8 bases. This CDR3 spans 14 amino acids. Germline V CDR1 and CDR2: SGHRS, YFSETQ. V lost 5 bases, J lost 6 bases, and 6 bases stayed unmatched. CDR3 DNA sequence: TGCGCCAGCAGACAGGACAGGGCGGATGAAAAACTGTTTTTT. Its protein product is CASRQDRADEKLFF.